The TCR beta chain under discussion was sequenced for a study of cytomegalovirus exposure and HLA in healthy donors. Findings of the study overall: TCR beta V- and J-gene trimming, according to a later analysis, was linked to a missense DCLRE1C variant.

Donors consisted of healthy bone marrow donors. The primer mix had 60 Vbeta and 13 Jbeta primers. Data came from immunoSEQ multiplex PCR; TCRdb stores just in-frame clones and leaves some out. The sample consists of 85,000 to 100,000 clones, 77% of them appearing once. As for this clone: The antigen is not known.

The CDR3 contains 13 residues. The germline CDR1 and CDR2 sequences are SGHTA and FQGNSA. Trimming took 1 base from V and 4 from J, leaving 7 bases between them. The chain combines TRBV7-2 with TRBJ1-2; the D is unclear. The receptor was derived from a man aged 45-65 years in good health and CMV-seropositive. The sample taken for sequencing was PBMCs. In nucleotides, the CDR3 is TGTGCCAGCAGCTTAGAACAGATCTATGGCTACACCTTC. Amino acid sequence: CASSLEQIYGYTF. Variable domain in full (rest from reference TRBV7-2 and TRBJ1-2): GAGVSQSPSNKVTEKGKDVELRCDPISGHTALYWYRQSLGQGLEFLIYFQGNSAPDKSGLPSDRFSAERTGGSVSTLTIQRTQQEDSAVYLCASSLEQIYGYTFGSGTRLTVV.